Below, one T cell receptor (beta chain) is given with its context. V lost 7 bases and J lost 2, with 17 bases in between. Germline-derived CDR1 and CDR2 are SQVTM and ANQGSEA. The CDR3 has 14 residues. This record belongs to a study of blood T cell repertoires in COVID-19. In the study overall: In each case, the material was cDNA or gDNA derived from T cells, B-cell-depleted T cells, or PBMCs.

The assay was immunoSEQ multiplex PCR, and TCRdb's table has in-frame clones only and misses some. The data hold roughly 180,000 clones, with more than 70% observed a single time. The V gene is TRBV29-1, the J gene TRBJ2-5; maybe TRBD2 (6 bases). The clonotype comes from a man between 60 and 75 years old who had recovered from COVID-19. The sample was PBMCs or T cells enriched from blood (not recorded which). CDR3 in amino acids: CSAPLGGAQETQYF. In DNA form, the CDR3 reads TGCAGCGCCCCTCTCGGGGGTGCGCAAGAGACCCAGTACTTC. Drawing the rest from reference TRBV29-1 and TRBJ2-5, the complete variable domain is SAVISQKPSRDICQRGTSLTIQCQVDSQVTMMFWYRQQPGQSLTLIATANQGSEATYESGFVIDKFPISRPNLTFSTLTVSNMSPEDSSIYLCSAPLGGAQETQYFGPGTRLLVL.